This T cell receptor (beta chain) was captured by sequencing in a study of T cell changes during pregnancy in multiple sclerosis. The V and J ends lost 1 base and 5 bases, in that order; junction bases with no gene match: 2. CDR3 length: 15 amino acids. The V gene's germline CDR1 is MNHNS and CDR2 SASEGT. Sequencing was performed with immunoSEQ multiplex PCR; in TCRdb, only in-frame clones are kept and a portion is missing. The data show 25,000 to 35,000 clones, 89% seen once. Sample: CD4+ T cells from peripheral blood mononuclear cells, taken in the second trimester of pregnancy. The rearrangement joins TRBV6-1 to TRBJ1-4, with TRBD1 identical over 9 bases. The clonotype originates from a female donor with multiple sclerosis, enrolled in a pregnancy study. CDR3 loop: CASSEVDRGNEKLFF. CDR3 DNA sequence: TGTGCCAGCAGTGAAGTTGACAGGGGGAATGAAAAACTGTTTTTT.